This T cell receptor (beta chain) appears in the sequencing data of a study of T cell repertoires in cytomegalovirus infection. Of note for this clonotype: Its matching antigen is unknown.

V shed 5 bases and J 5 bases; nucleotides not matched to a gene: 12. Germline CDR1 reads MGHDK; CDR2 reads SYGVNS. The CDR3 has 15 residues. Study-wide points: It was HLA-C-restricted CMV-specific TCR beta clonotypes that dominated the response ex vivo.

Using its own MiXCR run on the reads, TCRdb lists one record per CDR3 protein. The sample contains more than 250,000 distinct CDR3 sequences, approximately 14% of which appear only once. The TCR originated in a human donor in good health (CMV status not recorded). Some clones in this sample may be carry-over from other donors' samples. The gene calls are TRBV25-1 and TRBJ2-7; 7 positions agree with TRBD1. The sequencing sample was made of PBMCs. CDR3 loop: CASSNTGVFRNEQYF. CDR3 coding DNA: TGTGCCAGCAGTAACACAGGGGTATTCCGGAACGAGCAGTACTTC.